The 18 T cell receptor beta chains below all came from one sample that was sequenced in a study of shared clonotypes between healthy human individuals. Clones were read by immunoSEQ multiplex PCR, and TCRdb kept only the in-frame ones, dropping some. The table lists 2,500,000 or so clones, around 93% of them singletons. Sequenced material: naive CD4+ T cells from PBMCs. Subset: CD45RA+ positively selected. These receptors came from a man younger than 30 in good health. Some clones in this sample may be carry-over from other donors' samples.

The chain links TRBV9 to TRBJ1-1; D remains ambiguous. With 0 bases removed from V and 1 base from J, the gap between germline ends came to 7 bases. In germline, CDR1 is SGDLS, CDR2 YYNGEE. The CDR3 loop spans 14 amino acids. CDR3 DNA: TGTGCCAGCAGCGTAGAACCACAGAACACTGAAGCTTTCTTT. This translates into CASSVEPQNTEAFF.

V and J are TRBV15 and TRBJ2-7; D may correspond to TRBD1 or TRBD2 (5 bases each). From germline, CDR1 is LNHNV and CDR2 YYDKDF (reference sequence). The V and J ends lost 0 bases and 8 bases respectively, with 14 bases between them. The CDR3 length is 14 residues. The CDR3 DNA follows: TGTGCCACCAGCAGAGAATCACGGGGCTCACAGCAGTACTTC. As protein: CATSRESRGSQQYF.

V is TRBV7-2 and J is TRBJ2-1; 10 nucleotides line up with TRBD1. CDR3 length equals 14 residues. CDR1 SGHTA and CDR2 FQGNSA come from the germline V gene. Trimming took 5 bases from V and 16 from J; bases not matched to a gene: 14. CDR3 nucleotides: TGTGCCAGCAGCACCCTATCGCCGACAGGGGGCAATTTCTTC. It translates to CASSTLSPTGGNFF. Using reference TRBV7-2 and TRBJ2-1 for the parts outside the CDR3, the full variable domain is GAGVSQSPSNKVTEKGKDVELRCDPISGHTALYWYRQSLGQGLEFLIYFQGNSAPDKSGLPSDRFSAERTGGSVSTLTIQRTQQEDSAVYLCASSTLSPTGGNFFGPGTRLTVL.

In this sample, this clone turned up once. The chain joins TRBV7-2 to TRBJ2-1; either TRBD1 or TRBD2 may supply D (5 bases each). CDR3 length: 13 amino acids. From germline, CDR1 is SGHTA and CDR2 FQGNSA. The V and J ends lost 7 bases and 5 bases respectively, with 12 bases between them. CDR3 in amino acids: CASKSGRHNEQFF. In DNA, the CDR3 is TGTGCCAGCAAATCGGGACGACACAATGAGCAGTTCTTC.

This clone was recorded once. CDR3 in amino acids: CASSWDSLRVYYTGELFF. The CDR3 region has the DNA TGTGCCAGCAGTTGGGACAGCCTCCGAGTCTACTACACCGGGGAGCTGTTTTTT. V gene TRBV27 combines with J gene TRBJ2-2; TRBD1 agrees at 7 bases. V lost 4 bases to trimming and J lost 3 bases; unmatched junction nucleotides: 14. The CDR3 is made up of 18 amino acids. Germline values: CDR1 MNHEY, CDR2 SMNVEV (reference sequence).

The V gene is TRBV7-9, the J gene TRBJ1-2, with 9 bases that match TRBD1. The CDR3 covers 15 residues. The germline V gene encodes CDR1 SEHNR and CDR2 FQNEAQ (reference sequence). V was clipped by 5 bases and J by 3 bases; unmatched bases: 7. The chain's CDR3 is CASSPGTGRDYGYTF. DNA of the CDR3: TGTGCCAGCAGCCCAGGGACAGGGAGGGACTATGGCTACACCTTC. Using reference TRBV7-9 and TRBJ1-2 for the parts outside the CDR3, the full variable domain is DTGVSQNPRHKITKRGQNVTFRCDPISEHNRLYWYRQTLGQGPEFLTYFQNEAQLEKSRLLSDRFSAERPKGSFSTLEIQRTEQGDSAMYLCASSPGTGRDYGYTFGSGTRLTVV.

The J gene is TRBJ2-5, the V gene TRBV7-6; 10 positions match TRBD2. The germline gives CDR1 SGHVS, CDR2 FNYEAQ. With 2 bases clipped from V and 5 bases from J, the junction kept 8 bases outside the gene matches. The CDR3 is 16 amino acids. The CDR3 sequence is CASSLSSGRAEETQYF. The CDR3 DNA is TGTGCCAGCAGCTTATCAAGCGGGAGGGCCGAGGAGACCCAGTACTTC.

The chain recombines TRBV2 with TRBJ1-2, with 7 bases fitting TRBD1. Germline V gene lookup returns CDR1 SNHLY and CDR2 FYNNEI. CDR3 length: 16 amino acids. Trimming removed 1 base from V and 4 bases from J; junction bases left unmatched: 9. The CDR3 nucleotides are TGTGCCAGCAGTGAAGTACGACAGGGCTTGGGCTATGGCTACACCTTC. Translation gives CASSEVRQGLGYGYTF.

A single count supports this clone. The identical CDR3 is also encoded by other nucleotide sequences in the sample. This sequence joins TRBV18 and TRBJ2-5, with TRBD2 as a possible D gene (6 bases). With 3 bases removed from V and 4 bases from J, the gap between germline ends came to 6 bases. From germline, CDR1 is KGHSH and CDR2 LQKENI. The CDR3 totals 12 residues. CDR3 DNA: TGTGCCAGCTCACCGGGGGGAGAGACCCAGTACTTC. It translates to CASSPGGETQYF.

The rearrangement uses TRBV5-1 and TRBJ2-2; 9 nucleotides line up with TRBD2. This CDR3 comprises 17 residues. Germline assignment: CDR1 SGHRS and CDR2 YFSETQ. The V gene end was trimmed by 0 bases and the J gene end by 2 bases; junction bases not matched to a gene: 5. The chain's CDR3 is CASSLAPSGTNTGELFF. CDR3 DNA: TGCGCCAGCAGCTTGGCCCCTAGCGGGACCAACACCGGGGAGCTGTTTTTT. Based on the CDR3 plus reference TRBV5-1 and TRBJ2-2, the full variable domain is KAGVTQTPRYLIKTRGQQVTLSCSPISGHRSVSWYQQTPGQGLQFLFEYFSETQRNKGNFPGRFSGRQFSNSRSEMNVSTLELGDSALYLCASSLAPSGTNTGELFFGEGSRLTVL.

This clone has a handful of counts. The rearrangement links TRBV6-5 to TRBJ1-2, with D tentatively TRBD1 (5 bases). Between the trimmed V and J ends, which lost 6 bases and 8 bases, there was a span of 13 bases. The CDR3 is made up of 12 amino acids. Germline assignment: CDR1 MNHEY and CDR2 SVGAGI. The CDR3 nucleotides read TGTGCCAGCAGGTCCGACAGTCCCGGCTACACCTTC. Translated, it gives CASRSDSPGYTF.

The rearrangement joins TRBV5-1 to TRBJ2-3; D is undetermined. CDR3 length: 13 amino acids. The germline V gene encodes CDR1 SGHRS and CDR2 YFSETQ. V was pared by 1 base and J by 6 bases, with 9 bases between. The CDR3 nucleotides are TGCGCCAGCAGCTTGTTGGGCCAGGATACGCAGTATTTT. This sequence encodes CASSLLGQDTQYF. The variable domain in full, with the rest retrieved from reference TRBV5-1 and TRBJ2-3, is KAGVTQTPRYLIKTRGQQVTLSCSPISGHRSVSWYQQTPGQGLQFLFEYFSETQRNKGNFPGRFSGRQFSNSRSEMNVSTLELGDSALYLCASSLLGQDTQYFGPGTRLTVL.

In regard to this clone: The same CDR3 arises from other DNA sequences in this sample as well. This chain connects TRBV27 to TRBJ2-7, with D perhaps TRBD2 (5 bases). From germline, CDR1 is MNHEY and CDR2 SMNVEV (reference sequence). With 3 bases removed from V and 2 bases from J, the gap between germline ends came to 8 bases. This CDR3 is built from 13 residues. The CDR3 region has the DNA TGTGCCAGCAGTTTGCGGGCCACCTACGAGCAGTACTTC. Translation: CASSLRATYEQYF.

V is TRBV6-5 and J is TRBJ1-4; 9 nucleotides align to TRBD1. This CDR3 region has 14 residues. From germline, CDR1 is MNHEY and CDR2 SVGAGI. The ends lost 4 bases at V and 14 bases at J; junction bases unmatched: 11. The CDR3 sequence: CASSSPRDRDILFF. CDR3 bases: TGTGCCAGCAGTTCCCCCCGGGACAGGGACATTCTGTTTTTT.

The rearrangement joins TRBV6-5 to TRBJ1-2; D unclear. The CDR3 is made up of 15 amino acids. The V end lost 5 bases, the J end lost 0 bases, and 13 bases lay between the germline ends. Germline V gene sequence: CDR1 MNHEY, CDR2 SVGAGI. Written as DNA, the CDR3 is TGTGCCAGCAGTCGGTTGGCAGACCCTAACTATGGCTACACCTTC. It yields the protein CASSRLADPNYGYTF.

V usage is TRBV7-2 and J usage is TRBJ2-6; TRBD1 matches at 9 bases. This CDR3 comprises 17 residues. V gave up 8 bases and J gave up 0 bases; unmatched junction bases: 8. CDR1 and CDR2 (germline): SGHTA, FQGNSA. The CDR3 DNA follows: TGTGCCAGCGGTCCGGGACAGGGACGCTCTGGGGCCAACGTCCTGACTTTC. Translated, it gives CASGPGQGRSGANVLTF.

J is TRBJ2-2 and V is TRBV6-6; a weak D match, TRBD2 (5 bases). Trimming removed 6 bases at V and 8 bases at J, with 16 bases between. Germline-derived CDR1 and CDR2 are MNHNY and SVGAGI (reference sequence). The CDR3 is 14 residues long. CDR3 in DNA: TGTGCCAGCAGCCAGCTTGACTATTCGGGGGAGCTGTTTTTT. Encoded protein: CASSQLDYSGELFF.

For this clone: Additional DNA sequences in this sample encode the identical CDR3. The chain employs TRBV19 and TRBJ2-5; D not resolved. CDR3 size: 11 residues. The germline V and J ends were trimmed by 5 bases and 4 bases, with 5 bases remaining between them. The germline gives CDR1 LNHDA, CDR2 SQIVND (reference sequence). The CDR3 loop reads CASSRGETQYF. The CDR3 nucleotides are TGTGCCAGTAGTCGAGGAGAGACCCAGTACTTC. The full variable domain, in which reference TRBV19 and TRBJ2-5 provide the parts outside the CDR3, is DGGITQSPKYLFRKEGQNVTLSCEQNLNHDAMYWYRQDPGQGLRLIYYSQIVNDFQKGDIAEGYSVSREKKESFPLTVTSAQKNPTAFYLCASSRGETQYFGPGTRLLVL.